Listed below are T cell receptor beta chains from one sample, sequenced in a study of blood T cell repertoires in COVID-19. TCRdb keeps only in-frame clones here, not all; method: immunoSEQ multiplex PCR. Counted here are 90,000 to 110,000 clones, 85% to 90% occurring once; the ten biggest clones make up 3.5% to 5%. The sample taken for sequencing was peripheral blood. All receptors derive from a man aged 50-59 years with acute or convalescent COVID-19. CDR3s include the opening cysteine and the closing phenylalanine or tryptophan. The D gene is left open where the match is weak. A row's size may be missing; if present it is once, few, many or a size class.

j_call,clone_size,v_call,d_call,cdr3_aa,cdr3_nt
TRBJ1-1,-,TRBV6-6,-,CASSYLGAGETEAFF,TGTGCCAGCAGTTACTTGGGGGCTGGTGAGACTGAAGCTTTCTTT
TRBJ2-3,-,TRBV5-1,TRBD1,CASSSGRDRSPTDTQYF,TGCGCCAGCAGCTCGGGAAGGGACAGATCCCCCACAGATACGCAGTATTTT
TRBJ1-5,-,TRBV4-1,TRBD1,CASSQGRTGFQPQHF,TGCGCCAGCAGCCAGGGCCGGACAGGGTTTCAGCCCCAGCATTTT
TRBJ2-6,-,TRBV2,-,CASSVRAGANVLTF,TGTGCCAGCAGTGTTCGGGCTGGGGCCAACGTCCTGACTTTC
TRBJ1-1,once,TRBV27,-,CATRRGSNTEAFF,TGTGCCACCCGACGGGGGTCGAACACTGAAGCTTTCTTT
TRBJ1-2,-,TRBV28,-,CASSYTIYGYTF,TGTGCCAGCAGTTATACAATCTATGGCTACACCTTC
TRBJ1-1,-,TRBV3-1/TRBV3-2,-,CASSQYMNTEAFF,TGTGCCAGCAGCCAGTATATGAACACTGAAGCTTTCTTT
TRBJ1-2,-,TRBV6-5,-,CASNHRETGYTF,TGTGCCAGCAACCACCGGGAAACTGGCTACACCTTC
TRBJ1-1,-,TRBV7-3,TRBD1,CASSLTTGLNTEAFF,TGTGCCAGCAGCCTAACGACAGGGTTAAACACTGAAGCTTTCTTT
TRBJ1-2,-,TRBV5-1,-,CASSPPDRQKTNYGYTF,TGCGCCAGCAGCCCCCCCGACAGACAGAAAACAAACTATGGCTACACCTTC
TRBJ2-7,few,TRBV7-6,TRBD2,CASSLGGLASYEQYF,TGTGCCAGCAGCTTAGGGGGACTAGCGAGTTACGAGCAGTACTTC
TRBJ2-3,-,TRBV27,TRBD1,CASRRNGQGGTDTQYF,TGTGCCAGCAGACGAAATGGACAGGGAGGCACAGATACGCAGTATTTT
TRBJ2-1,-,TRBV19,TRBD2,CASSGSGGANEQFF,TGTGCCAGTAGTGGTAGCGGGGGGGCCAATGAGCAGTTCTTC
TRBJ1-5,-,TRBV3-1/TRBV3-2,-,CASSQGQVLSNQPQHF,TGTGCCAGCAGCCAAGGACAGGTACTGAGCAATCAGCCCCAGCATTTT
TRBJ2-4,-,TRBV5-4,-,CASSSLAKNIQYF,TGTGCCAGCAGCAGCTTAGCCAAAAACATTCAGTACTTC
TRBJ2-4,-,TRBV6-5,-,CASRYTGNERNIQYF,TGTGCCAGCAGATATACGGGAAACGAGAGAAACATTCAGTACTTC
TRBJ2-3,-,TRBV5-1,-,CASSRPLHAYGSGSTDTQYF,TGCGCCAGCAGCCGGCCTCTCCATGCTTACGGGAGTGGGTCTACAGATACGCAGTATTTT
TRBJ1-5,-,TRBV3-1/TRBV3-2,-,CASSQYGQSNQPQHF,TGTGCCAGCAGCCAATATGGCCAGAGCAATCAGCCCCAGCATTTT
TRBJ1-1,-,TRBV10-3,-,CAISVDGQNDFF,TGTGCCATCAGCGTGGACGGACAGAATGATTTCTTT
TRBJ1-4,-,TRBV5-1,-,CASSLGLREKLFF,TGCGCCAGCAGCTTGGGACTTCGTGAAAAACTGTTTTTT
TRBJ1-6,once,TRBV30,-,CAWSVRVFAPTGGNSPLHF,TGTGCCTGGAGTGTAAGGGTATTTGCTCCGACAGGAGGAAATTCACCCCTCCACTTT
TRBJ2-3,-,TRBV5-1,-,CASAPRAPTDTQYF,TGCGCCAGCGCCCCGAGGGCCCCCACGGATACGCAGTATTTT
TRBJ1-5,-,TRBV12-3/TRBV12-4,-,CASRQGNQPQHF,TGTGCCAGCAGGCAGGGAAATCAGCCCCAGCATTTT
TRBJ2-1,-,TRBV19,-,CASSIRIAGYNEQFF,TGTGCCAGTAGTATCCGGATAGCAGGGTACAATGAGCAGTTCTTC
TRBJ2-1,-,TRBV7-9,-,CANSLGGTLYNEQFF,TGTGCCAACAGCTTGGGGGGGACACTCTACAATGAGCAGTTCTTC
TRBJ1-1,-,TRBV7-6,-,CASSYTEKLEAFF,TGTGCCAGCAGCTATACAGAAAAACTGGAAGCTTTCTTT
TRBJ2-3,-,TRBV28,TRBD2,CASSSPGLVGTDTQYF,TGTGCCAGCAGTTCACCGGGACTAGTGGGTACGGATACGCAGTATTTT
TRBJ2-7,once,TRBV6-5,TRBD2,CASRKTSGNTYEQYF,TGTGCCAGCAGAAAGACTAGCGGGAATACCTACGAGCAGTACTTC